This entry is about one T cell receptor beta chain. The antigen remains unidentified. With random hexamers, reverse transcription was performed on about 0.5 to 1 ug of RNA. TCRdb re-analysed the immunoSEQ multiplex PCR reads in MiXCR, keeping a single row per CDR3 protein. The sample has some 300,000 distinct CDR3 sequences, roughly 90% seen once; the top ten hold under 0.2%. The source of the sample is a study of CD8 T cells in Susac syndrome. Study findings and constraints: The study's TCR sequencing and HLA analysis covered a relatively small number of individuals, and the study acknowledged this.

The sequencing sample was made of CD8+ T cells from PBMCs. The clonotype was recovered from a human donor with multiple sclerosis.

CDR3: CASSYWEFGGGEQFF. In nucleotides, the CDR3 is TGTGCCAGCAGTTACTGGGAGTTTGGGGGTGGTGAGCAGTTCTTC. The V gene is TRBV6-2 or TRBV6-3, the J gene TRBJ2-1; D assignment may be TRBD1 or TRBD2 (5 bases each). This CDR3 spans 15 amino acids. Germline loops: CDR1 MNHEY, CDR2 SVGEGT. Deletions cut 1 base from V and 9 bases from J, with 16 bases between.